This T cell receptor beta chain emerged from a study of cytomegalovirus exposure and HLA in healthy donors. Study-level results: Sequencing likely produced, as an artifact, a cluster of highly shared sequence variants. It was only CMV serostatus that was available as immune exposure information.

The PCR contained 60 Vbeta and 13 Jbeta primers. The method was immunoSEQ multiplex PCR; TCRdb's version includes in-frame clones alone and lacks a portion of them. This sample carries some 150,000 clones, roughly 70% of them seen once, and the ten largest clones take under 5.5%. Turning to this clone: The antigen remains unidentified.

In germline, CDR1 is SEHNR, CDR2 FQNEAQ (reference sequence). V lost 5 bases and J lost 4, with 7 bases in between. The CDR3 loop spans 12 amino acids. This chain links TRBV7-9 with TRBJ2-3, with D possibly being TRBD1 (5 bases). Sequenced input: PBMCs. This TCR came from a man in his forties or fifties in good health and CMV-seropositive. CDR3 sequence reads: CASSQGADTQYF. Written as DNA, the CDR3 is TGTGCCAGCAGCCAAGGGGCAGATACGCAGTATTTT.